The TCR beta chain under discussion was sequenced for a study of T cell responses to AZD1222 COVID-19 vaccine. The protocol was immunoSEQ multiplex PCR, while the TCRdb copy is restricted to in-frame clones and leaves out a portion. Among roughly 130,000 clones listed, around 84% were seen once. V shed 1 base, J shed 4 bases, and the junction held 14 bases outside the gene matches. Germline assignment: CDR1 MDHEN and CDR2 SYDVKM. The CDR3 has 18 amino acids. This chain uses TRBV28 with TRBJ1-2; 8 bases are shared with TRBD1. The sequencing used peripheral blood, collected on day 0 of AZD1222 vaccination. The sequence was obtained from an adult in good health. The CDR3 loop is CASSLLVGGQGKGYGYTF. Written as DNA, the CDR3 is TGTGCCAGCAGTTTATTAGTAGGAGGACAGGGTAAAGGCTATGGCTACACCTTC.